The present T cell receptor (beta chain) was sequenced within a study of cytomegalovirus exposure and HLA in healthy donors. 13 Jbeta primers and 60 Vbeta primers were used for the PCR. Assay: immunoSEQ multiplex PCR; the TCRdb copy retains only in-frame clones and omits some. The table has approximately 100,000 clones, over 65% seen once. With regard to this clone: Its specificity is unknown.

Findings and caveats of the study: A later analysis found common viral pathogens apparently linked to several of the most significant clusters. In an earlier analysis, most TCR beta V segments were productive about 87% or about 30% of the time. There were around 160 TCR beta chains listed as cytomegalovirus-associated.

The donors comprised healthy bone marrow donors. This CDR3 spans 13 amino acids. CDR1 and CDR2 from the germline V gene are SGHTS and YDEGEE. The J segment lost 12 bases and the V segment lost 0 bases, leaving 6 bases of the junction unmatched. This receptor was obtained from a man in his fifties or sixties in good health and CMV-seropositive. This chain connects TRBV5-8 to TRBJ2-1, with TRBD1 matching over 7 bases. The sample comprised PBMCs. The CDR3 spells CASSLDRGSVQFF. CDR3 bases: TGTGCCAGCAGCTTGGACAGGGGATCGGTGCAGTTCTTC. Variable domain in full (rest from reference TRBV5-8 and TRBJ2-1): EAGVTQSPTHLIKTRGQQATLRCSPISGHTSVYWYQQALGLGLQFLLWYDEGEERNRGNFPPRFSGRQFPNYSSELNVNALELEDSALYLCASSLDRGSVQFFGPGTRLTVL.